One and the same sample provided the 9 T cell receptor beta chains below, sequenced in a study of blood T cell repertoires in COVID-19. TCRdb's copy holds only in-frame clones and misses some; the assay was immunoSEQ multiplex PCR. The table shows about 74,000 clones, with around 80% occurring only once. The sequenced sample was peripheral blood. These receptors originate from a human donor in a cohort sampled during active COVID-19.

The rearrangement links TRBV5-6 to TRBJ2-7; no reliable D call. Germline V lookup: CDR1 SGHDT, CDR2 YYEEEE. This CDR3 has 14 amino acids. V dropped 1 base and J dropped 0 bases, with 8 bases sitting between them. The CDR3 coding sequence is TGTGCCAGCAGCTTGTCGGCTAGCTCCTACGAGCAGTACTTC. Translated, it gives CASSLSASSYEQYF. The complete variable domain, with remaining parts taken from reference TRBV5-6 and TRBJ2-7, reads DAGVTQSPTHLIKTRGQQVTLRCSPKSGHDTVSWYQQALGQGPQFIFQYYEEEERQRGNFPDRFSGHQFPNYSSELNVNALLLGDSALYLCASSLSASSYEQYFGPGTRLTVT.

This rearrangement joins TRBV5-5 to TRBJ2-1; 13 nucleotides match TRBD2. The CDR3 contains 17 residues. The trim removed 2 bases at V and 5 bases at J, leaving 7 bases unmatched. Germline V gives CDR1 SGHKS, CDR2 YYEKEE (reference sequence). CDR3 in amino acids: CASSFWTSGGHNNEQFF. As DNA, the CDR3 is TGTGCCAGCAGCTTCTGGACTAGCGGGGGCCATAACAATGAGCAGTTCTTC.

The chain links TRBV3-1 (or the pseudogene TRBV3-2) to TRBJ1-4, with 8 bases identical to TRBD1. This CDR3 contains 18 residues. Germline CDR1 reads LGHDT; CDR2 reads YNNKEL (reference sequence). Trimming cost V 4 bases and J 3 bases; bases outside gene matches: 13. This CDR3 reads CASSRRGAGGRSNEKLFF. The CDR3 DNA reads TGTGCCAGCAGCCGCCGGGGGGCAGGGGGCCGTTCTAATGAAAAACTGTTTTTT.

The rearrangement uses TRBV4-1 and TRBJ1-2; weak D call: TRBD1 (5 bases). V shed 1 base and J shed 7 bases, with 10 bases lying between them. Germline CDR1 is MGHRA and CDR2 is YSYEKL. The CDR3 spans 13 residues. The CDR3 is CASSQVGEVGYTF. As DNA, the CDR3 is TGCGCCAGCAGCCAAGTAGGGGAAGTTGGCTACACCTTC.

The V gene is TRBV3-1 (or the pseudogene TRBV3-2), the J gene TRBJ1-1, with 7 bases identical to TRBD1. Per germline, CDR1 LGHDT and CDR2 YNNKEL (reference sequence). The length of the CDR3 is 16 residues. Trimming cost V 1 base and J 3 bases; bases outside gene matches: 8. The CDR3 DNA reads as TGTGCCAGCAGCCAAGGGTCTTTAGGGGGCTACACTGAAGCTTTCTTT. It encodes CASSQGSLGGYTEAFF.

This clone has only one observation. J is TRBJ2-2 and V is TRBV7-8; the D gene is possibly TRBD2 (5 bases). Germline V lookup: CDR1 SGHVS, CDR2 FQNEAQ. V was trimmed by 5 bases and J by 4 bases, leaving 14 bases between them. The CDR3 spans 15 residues. CDR3 sequence (DNA): TGTGCCAGCAGCCAAGTACGAGGGCGCACCGGGGAGCTGTTTTTT. Its translation is CASSQVRGRTGELFF.

The chain links TRBV28 to TRBJ2-5; D remains unclear. Deletions cut 4 bases from V and 5 bases from J, with 5 bases between. The CDR3 contains 11 residues. Germline V gene lookup returns CDR1 MDHEN and CDR2 SYDVKM. The CDR3 sequence is CASSSVETQYF. The CDR3 DNA reads as TGTGCCAGCAGTTCCGTTGAGACCCAGTACTTC.

The gene calls are TRBV6-1 and TRBJ1-6; the D is unclear. This CDR3 spans 13 amino acids. Germline CDR1 and CDR2: MNHNS and SASEGT. V was pared by 2 bases and J by 7 bases, with 6 bases between. The CDR3 loop is CASSEHTNSPLHF. The DNA for the CDR3 is TGTGCCAGCAGTGAACACACCAATTCACCCCTCCACTTT.

The CDR3 sequence: CASSLKDQGAGEQYF. The CDR3 DNA reads as TGTGCCAGCAGCTTGAAGGACCAGGGGGCGGGCGAGCAGTACTTC. This sequence joins TRBV7-6 and TRBJ2-7; 8 bases match TRBD1. Per the germline V gene, CDR1 is SGHVS and CDR2 is FNYEAQ. CDR3 size: 15 residues. V trimming: 3 bases; J trimming: 6 bases; junction bases outside the gene matches: 10.